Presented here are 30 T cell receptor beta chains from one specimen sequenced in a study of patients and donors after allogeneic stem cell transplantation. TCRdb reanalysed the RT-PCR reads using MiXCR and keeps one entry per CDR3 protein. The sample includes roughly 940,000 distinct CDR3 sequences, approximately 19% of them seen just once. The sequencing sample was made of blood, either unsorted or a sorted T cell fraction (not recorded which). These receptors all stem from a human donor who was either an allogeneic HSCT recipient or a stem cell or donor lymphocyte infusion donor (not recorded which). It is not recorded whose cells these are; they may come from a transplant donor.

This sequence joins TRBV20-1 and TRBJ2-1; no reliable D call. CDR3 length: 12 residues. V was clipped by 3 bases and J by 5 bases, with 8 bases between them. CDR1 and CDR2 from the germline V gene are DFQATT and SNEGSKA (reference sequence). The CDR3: CSASLGNNEQFF. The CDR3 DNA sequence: TGCAGTGCTAGCCTAGGGAACAATGAGCAGTTCTTC.

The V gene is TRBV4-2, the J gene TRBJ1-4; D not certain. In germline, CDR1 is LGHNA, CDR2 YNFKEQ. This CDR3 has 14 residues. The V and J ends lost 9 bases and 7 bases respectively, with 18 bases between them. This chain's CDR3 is CASSPTPGGEKLFF. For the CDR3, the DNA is TGTGCCAGTTCGCCAACCCCCGGTGGTGAAAAACTGTTTTTT.

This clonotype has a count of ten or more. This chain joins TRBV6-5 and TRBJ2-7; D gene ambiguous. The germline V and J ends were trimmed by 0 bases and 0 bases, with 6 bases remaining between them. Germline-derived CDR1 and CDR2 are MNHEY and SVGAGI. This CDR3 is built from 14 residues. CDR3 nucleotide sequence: TGTGCCAGCAGTTACTCGAGGAGCTCCTACGAGCAGTACTTC. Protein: CASSYSRSSYEQYF.

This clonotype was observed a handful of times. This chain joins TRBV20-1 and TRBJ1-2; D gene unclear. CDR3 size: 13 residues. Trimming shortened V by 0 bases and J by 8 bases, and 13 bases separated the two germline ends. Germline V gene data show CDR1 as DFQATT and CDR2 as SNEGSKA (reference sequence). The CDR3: CSAREDLAEGYTF. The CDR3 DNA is TGCAGTGCTAGAGAGGACTTAGCGGAGGGCTACACCTTC.

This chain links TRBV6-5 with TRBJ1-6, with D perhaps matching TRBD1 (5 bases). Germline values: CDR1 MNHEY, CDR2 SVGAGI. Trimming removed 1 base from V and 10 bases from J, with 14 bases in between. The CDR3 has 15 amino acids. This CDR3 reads CASSYFPGTGSPLHF. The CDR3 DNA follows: TGTGCCAGCAGTTACTTCCCTGGGACTGGATCACCCCTCCACTTT.

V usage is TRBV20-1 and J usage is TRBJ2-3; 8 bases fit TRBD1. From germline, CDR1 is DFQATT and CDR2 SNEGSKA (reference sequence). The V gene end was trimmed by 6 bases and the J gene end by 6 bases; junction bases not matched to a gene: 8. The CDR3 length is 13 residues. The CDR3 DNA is TGCAGTGCACCGACAGGGGTGGTGGATACGCAGTATTTT. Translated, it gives CSAPTGVVDTQYF.

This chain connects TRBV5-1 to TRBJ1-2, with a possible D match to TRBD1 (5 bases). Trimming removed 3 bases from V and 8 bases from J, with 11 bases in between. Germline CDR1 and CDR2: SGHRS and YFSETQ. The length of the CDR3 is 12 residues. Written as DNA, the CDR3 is TGCGCCAGCAGCTCCGGGGCGGTAGGCTACACCTTC. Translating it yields CASSSGAVGYTF.

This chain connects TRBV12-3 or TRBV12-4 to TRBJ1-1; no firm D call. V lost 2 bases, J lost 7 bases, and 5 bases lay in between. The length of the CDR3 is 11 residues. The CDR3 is CASSLFREAFF. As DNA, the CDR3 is TGTGCCAGCAGTTTATTCCGTGAAGCTTTCTTT.

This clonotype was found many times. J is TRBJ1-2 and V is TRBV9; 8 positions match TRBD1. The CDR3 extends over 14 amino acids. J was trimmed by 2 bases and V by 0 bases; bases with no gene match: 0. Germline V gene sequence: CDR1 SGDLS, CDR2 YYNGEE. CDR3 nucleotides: TGTGCCAGCAGCGTAGGGACAGGGAACTATGGCTACACCTTC. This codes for CASSVGTGNYGYTF. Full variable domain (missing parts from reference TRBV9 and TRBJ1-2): DSGVTQTPKHLITATGQRVTLRCSPRSGDLSVYWYQQSLDQGLQFLIQYYNGEERAKGNILERFSAQQFPDLHSELNLSSLELGDSALYFCASSVGTGNYGYTFGSGTRLTVV.

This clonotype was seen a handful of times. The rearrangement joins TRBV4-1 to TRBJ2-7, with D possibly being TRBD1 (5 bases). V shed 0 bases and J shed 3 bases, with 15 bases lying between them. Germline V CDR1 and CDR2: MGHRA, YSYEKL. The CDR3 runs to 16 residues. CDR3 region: CASSQEQPDRSYEQYF. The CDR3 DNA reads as TGCGCCAGCAGCCAAGAACAACCCGACAGAAGCTACGAGCAGTACTTC.

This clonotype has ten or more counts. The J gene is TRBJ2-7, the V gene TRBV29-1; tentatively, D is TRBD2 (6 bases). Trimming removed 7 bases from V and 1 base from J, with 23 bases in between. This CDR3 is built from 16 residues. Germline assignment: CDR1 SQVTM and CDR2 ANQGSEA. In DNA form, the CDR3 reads TGCAGCGCTAGCGCCCGGAGCCGAGCGCTTTCCTACGAGCAGTACTTC. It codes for CSASARSRALSYEQYF.

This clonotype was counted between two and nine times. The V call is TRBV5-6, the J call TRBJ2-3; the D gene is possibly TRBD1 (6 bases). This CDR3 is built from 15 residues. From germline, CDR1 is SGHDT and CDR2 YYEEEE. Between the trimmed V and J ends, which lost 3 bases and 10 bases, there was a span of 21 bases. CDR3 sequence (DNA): TGTGCCAGCAGCTGGGAGTTTGGACAGCCCAGTCCGCAGTATTTT. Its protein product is CASSWEFGQPSPQYF.

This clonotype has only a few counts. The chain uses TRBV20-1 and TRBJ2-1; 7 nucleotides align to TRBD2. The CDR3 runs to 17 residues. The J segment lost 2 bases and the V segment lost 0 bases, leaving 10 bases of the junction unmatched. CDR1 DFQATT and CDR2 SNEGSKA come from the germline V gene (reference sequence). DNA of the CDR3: TGCAGTGCTAGAGATCAGTCGGGAGGAAGCCCCTACAATGAGCAGTTCTTC. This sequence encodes CSARDQSGGSPYNEQFF.

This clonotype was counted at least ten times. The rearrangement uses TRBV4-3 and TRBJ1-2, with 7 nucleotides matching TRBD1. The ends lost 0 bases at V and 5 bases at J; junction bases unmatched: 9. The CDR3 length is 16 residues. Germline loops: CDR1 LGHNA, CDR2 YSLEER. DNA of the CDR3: TGCGCCAGCAGCCAAGATCGGCAGGGGGGATATTATGGCTACACCTTC. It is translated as CASSQDRQGGYYGYTF.

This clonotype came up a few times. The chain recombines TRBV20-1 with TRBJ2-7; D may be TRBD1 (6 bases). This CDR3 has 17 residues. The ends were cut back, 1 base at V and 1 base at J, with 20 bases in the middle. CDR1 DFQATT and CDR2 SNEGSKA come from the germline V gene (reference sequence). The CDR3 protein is CSARAVIRGSSSYEQYF. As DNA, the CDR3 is TGCAGTGCTAGAGCAGTCATCAGGGGAAGTTCTTCCTACGAGCAGTACTTC.

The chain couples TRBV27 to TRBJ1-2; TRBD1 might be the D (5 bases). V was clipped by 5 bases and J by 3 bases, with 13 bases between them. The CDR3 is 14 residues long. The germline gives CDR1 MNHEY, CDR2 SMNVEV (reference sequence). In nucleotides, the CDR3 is TGTGCCAGCAGTAGGGACGCCCAATACTATGGCTACACCTTC. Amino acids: CASSRDAQYYGYTF.

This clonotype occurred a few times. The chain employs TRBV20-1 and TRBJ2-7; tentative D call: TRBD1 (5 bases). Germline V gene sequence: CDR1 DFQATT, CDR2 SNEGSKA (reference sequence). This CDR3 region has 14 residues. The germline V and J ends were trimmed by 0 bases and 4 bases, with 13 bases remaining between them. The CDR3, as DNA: TGCAGTGCTAGAGATTTCGACAGCTTTTACGAGCAGTACTTC. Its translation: CSARDFDSFYEQYF.

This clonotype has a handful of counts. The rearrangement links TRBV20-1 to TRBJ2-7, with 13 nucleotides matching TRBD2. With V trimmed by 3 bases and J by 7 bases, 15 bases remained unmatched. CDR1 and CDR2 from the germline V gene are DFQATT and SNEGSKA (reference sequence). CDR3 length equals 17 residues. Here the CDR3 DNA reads TGCAGTGCTAGCACGGGACAGCTGGGACTAGCGGGGTGGGAGCAGTACTTC. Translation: CSASTGQLGLAGWEQYF.

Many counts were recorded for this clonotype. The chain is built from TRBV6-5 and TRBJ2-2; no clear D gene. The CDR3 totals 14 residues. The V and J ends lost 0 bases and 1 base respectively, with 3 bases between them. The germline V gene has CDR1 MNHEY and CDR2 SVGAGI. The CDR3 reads CASSYSQNTGELFF. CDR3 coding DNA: TGTGCCAGCAGTTACTCACAGAACACCGGGGAGCTGTTTTTT.

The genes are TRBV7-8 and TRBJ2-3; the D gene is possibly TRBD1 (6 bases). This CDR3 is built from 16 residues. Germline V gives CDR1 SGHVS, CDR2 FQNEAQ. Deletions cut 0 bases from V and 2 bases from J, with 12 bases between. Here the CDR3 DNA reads TGTGCCAGCAGCTTAGCCCAGGGGCTATTCACAGATACGCAGTATTTT. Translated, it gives CASSLAQGLFTDTQYF.

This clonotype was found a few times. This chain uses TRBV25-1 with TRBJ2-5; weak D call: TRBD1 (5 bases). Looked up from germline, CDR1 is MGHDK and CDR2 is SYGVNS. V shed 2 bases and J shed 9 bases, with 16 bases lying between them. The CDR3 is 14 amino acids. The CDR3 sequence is CASSEQIFQGSQYF. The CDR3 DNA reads TGTGCCAGCAGTGAACAGATTTTCCAGGGCTCCCAGTACTTC. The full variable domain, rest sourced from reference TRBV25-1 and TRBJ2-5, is EADIYQTPRYLVIGTGKKITLECSQTMGHDKMYWYQQDPGMELHLIHYSYGVNSTEKGDLSSESTVSRIRTEHFPLTLESARPSHTSQYLCASSEQIFQGSQYFGPGTRLLVL.

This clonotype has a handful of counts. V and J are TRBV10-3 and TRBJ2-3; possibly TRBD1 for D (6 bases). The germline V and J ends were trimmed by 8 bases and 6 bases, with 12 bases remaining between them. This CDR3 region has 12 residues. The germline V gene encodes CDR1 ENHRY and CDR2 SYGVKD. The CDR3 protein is CAIGQSGDTQYF. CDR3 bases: TGTGCCATCGGACAGTCAGGGGATACGCAGTATTTT.

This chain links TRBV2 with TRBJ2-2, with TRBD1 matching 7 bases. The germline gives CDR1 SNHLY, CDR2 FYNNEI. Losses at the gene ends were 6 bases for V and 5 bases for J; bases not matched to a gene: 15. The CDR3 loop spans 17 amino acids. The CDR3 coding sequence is TGTGCCAGCAGAGTCCAGGGGGACAAGTACTTTACCGGGGAGCTGTTTTTT. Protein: CASRVQGDKYFTGELFF.

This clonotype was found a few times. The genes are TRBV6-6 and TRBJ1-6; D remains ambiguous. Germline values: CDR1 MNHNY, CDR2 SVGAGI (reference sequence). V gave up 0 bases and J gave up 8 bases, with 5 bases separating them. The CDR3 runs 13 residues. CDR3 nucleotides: TGTGCCAGCAGTTACTCCTGGGATTCACCCCTCCACTTT. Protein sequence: CASSYSWDSPLHF.

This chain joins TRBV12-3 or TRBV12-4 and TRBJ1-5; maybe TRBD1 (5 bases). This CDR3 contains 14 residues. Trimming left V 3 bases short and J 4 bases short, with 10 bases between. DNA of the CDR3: TGTGCCAGCAGTTTTATGGGGGGGAATCAGCCCCAGCATTTT. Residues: CASSFMGGNQPQHF.

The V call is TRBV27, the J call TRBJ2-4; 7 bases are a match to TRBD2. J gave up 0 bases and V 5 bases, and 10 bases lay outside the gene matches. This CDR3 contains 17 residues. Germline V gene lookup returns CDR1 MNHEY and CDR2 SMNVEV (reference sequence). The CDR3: CASSPASSGLAKNIQYF. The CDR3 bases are TGTGCCAGCAGTCCCGCTTCTAGCGGTCTAGCCAAAAACATTCAGTACTTC.

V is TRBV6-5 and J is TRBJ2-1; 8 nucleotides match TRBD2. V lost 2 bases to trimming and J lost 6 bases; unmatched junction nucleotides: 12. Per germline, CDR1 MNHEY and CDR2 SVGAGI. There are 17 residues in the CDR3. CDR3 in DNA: TGTGCCAGCAGTTACATTCCGGGGGGGTATCCTGCCAATGAGCAGTTCTTC. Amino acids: CASSYIPGGYPANEQFF.

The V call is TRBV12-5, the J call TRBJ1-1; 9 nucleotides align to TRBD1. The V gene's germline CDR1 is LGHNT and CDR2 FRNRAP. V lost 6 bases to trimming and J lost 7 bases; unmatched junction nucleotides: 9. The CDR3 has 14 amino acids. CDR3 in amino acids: CASGTGTGMFEAFF. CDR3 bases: TGTGCTAGTGGCACCGGGACAGGGATGTTTGAAGCTTTCTTT. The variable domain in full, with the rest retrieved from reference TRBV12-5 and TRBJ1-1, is DARVTQTPRHKVTEMGQEVTMRCQPILGHNTVFWYRQTMMQGLELLAYFRNRAPLDDSGMPKDRFSAEMPDATLATLKIQPSEPRDSAVYFCASGTGTGMFEAFFGQGTRLTVV.

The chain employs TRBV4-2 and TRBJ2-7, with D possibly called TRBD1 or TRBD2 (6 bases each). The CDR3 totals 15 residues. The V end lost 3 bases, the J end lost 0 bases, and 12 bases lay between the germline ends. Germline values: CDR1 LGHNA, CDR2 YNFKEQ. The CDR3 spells CASSQGTGASYEQYF. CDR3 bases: TGTGCCAGCAGCCAGGGTACGGGGGCCTCCTACGAGCAGTACTTC.

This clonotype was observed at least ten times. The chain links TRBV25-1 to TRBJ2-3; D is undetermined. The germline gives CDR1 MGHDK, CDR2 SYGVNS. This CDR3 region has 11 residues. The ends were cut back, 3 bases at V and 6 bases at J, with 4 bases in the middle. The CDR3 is CASSDWDTQYF. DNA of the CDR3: TGTGCCAGCAGTGATTGGGATACGCAGTATTTT.